The sequence of this T cell receptor beta chain was determined in a study of PD-L1 blockade in urothelial cancer (dated by TCRdb to about 2017). With regard to the full study: All patients started therapy around 2014 and received atezolizumab 1,200 mg intravenously every 3 weeks. About 85% of the 29 patients were identified as males with urothelial cancer of bladder origin, and a prior smoking history was reported by 18 of 29 patients. Patients had an ECOG performance status of 0 or 1 and had received between 0 and 3 prior chemotherapy regimens. Blood samples were analyzed at two time points: 3 weeks after treatment start (second dose) and 6 weeks after treatment start. Blood samples yielded a median of roughly 140,000 T cells and approximately 83,000 unique TCRs, with median clonality 0.080. An exploratory multi-omic analysis was conducted of the somatic, immune and clinical correlates of response to PD-L1 blockade with atezolizumab in urothelial cancer. Pretreatment tumor samples, along with matched peripheral blood serially collected before and after atezolizumab treatment, were subjected to TCR sequencing. Durable clinical benefit meant progression-free survival longer than 6 months, and TCR features were also tested against progression-free and overall survival. In the same patients who had TCR sequencing, pretreatment tumors also underwent whole exome sequencing and RNA sequencing. Durable clinical benefit was achieved by nine patients but not by the remaining 20. Around 30 patients had pretreatment blood TCR-seq, about 25 had at least one posttreatment blood collection, and about 25 had tumor TCR-seq. Beyond this particular receptor, the publication reports: Improved progression-free and overall survival was associated with having pretreatment peripheral blood TCR clonality below the median. Because of the small sample size (n ≈ 29) and the many exploratory analyses performed, the results are intended to be regarded as hypothesis-generating. Patients with durable benefit showed greater expansion of tumor-associated TCR clones in peripheral blood 3 weeks after starting treatment (n of about 20, p = 0.022).

This sample's time point label indicates: peripheral blood 6 weeks after treatment start. The cohort included 25 to 30 patients with locally advanced or metastatic urothelial carcinoma who were treated at Memorial Sloan Kettering on a trial protocol. Peripheral blood mononuclear cells were collected pretreatment and during treatment, at between 1 and 8 total time points per patient. The Qiagen DNeasy Blood extraction kit was used to purify genomic DNA from total PBMCs and tumor samples. PBMCs were collected pretreatment and during treatment, and were isolated and stored as previously described. To estimate absolute template abundance from read counts, synthetic TCR analog templates were spiked into each PCR. Using the immunoSEQ assay, TCRbeta CDR3 regions were amplified from genomic DNA with bias-controlled V and J gene primers. Sequencing of rearranged TCRbeta segments was done at approximately 20X coverage. The paper's data handling went like this. Sequencing errors were corrected by clustering and CDR3s were annotated against IMGT to assign V, D and J genes. Downstream analyses used only productive TCRbeta rearrangements, leaving out any out-of-frame or stop-codon sequences. To compute clonality, Shannon entropy was normalized by the log of the number of unique productive sequences and then subtracted from one. Fisher's exact test with Benjamini-Hochberg correction, using a cutoff of adjusted p below 0.01, was how clones that differed between time points or between blood and tumor were identified. TCRdb took over this immuneACCESS table, retaining in-frame rearrangements with V and J assigned. Such tables are incomplete; in checked studies, under half of the missing clones stem from an unresolved V gene, and the remainder is unexplained. For V, J and clone size, that table is used; D and trimming come from the DNA. Across this sample there are 66,000 or so clones, with 88% seen only once. The ten largest clones take up over 9% of the sample.

Worth noting for this clone: Its target antigen remains unknown. Base qualities are missing; no much larger clone stands one base away.

Material: PBMCs, obtained around atezolizumab (anti-PD-L1) treatment. This receptor was obtained from a man between 60 and 70 years old with urothelial cancer.

Here the CDR3 is given as CASSFLGVGQPQHF. The bases are TGTGCCAGCAGTTTTTTAGGGGTGGGTCAGCCCCAGCATTTT. The sequence is built from TRBV27 and TRBJ1-5; the best D guess is TRBD1, with 5 bases matching. A distance of 12 bases separates the germline ends of V and J, which lose 3 bases and 6 bases respectively. The cysteine opens and the phenylalanine closes a CDR3 of 14 amino acids. Of all the DNA, just the CDR3 is kept, 42 bases in frame from base 1. Based on the germline V gene (reference sequence), the CDR1 and CDR2 sequences are MNHEY and SMNVEV.